A selection of T cell receptor beta chains follows, all from one sample in a study of T cells in narcolepsy. Clones were read by immunoSEQ multiplex PCR, and TCRdb kept only the in-frame ones, dropping some. Of around 24,000 clones listed, 84% are singletons. The sample taken for sequencing was CD45RA- memory CD4+ T cells from PBMCs. These receptors came from a human donor with narcolepsy. Each CDR3 is given with its conserved first and last residue. The D gene is left open where the match is weak. A clone size is listed for some rows: how often the clone was seen (once, few, many), or a class if it is expanded.

d_call	clone_size	v_call	j_call	cdr3_aa	cdr3_nt
.	.	TRBV25-1	TRBJ2-6	CASTRANVLTF	TGTGCCAGCACCCGAGCCAACGTCCTGACTTTC
TRBD1	.	TRBV4-3	TRBJ2-3	CASSLGQGVDTQYF	TGCGCCAGCAGCTTGGGACAGGGCGTTGATACGCAGTATTTT
.	.	TRBV27	TRBJ2-7	CASSSISGDEQYF	TGTGCCAGCAGTTCGATCTCGGGGGACGAGCAGTACTTC
.	.	TRBV6-1	TRBJ2-2	CASKTSLGGGELFF	TGTGCCAGCAAAACTTCTCTAGGTGGCGGGGAGCTGTTTTTT
TRBD2	.	TRBV9	TRBJ2-7	CASSVGSAGAHEQYF	TGTGCCAGCAGCGTAGGGTCAGCGGGAGCCCACGAGCAGTACTTC
.	.	TRBV10-3	TRBJ1-1	CAIRRDTKNTEAFF	TGTGCCATCAGAAGGGACACCAAGAACACTGAAGCTTTCTTT
.	.	TRBV18	TRBJ2-7	CASSSSGRTYEQYF	TGTGCCAGCTCAAGTAGCGGCAGAACCTACGAGCAGTACTTT
.	.	TRBV7-3	TRBJ1-3	CASSPAAGHTIYF	TGTGCCAGCAGCCCAGCGGCTGGGCACACCATATATTTT
.	.	TRBV2	TRBJ2-1	CASRGGAVVNEQFF	TGTGCCAGCAGGGGGGGCGCGGTGGTCAATGAGCAGTTCTTC
TRBD2	once	TRBV20-1	TRBJ2-1	CSARDGGRLFF	TGCAGTGCTAGAGATGGCGGGAGGCTTTTCTTC
.	.	TRBV9	TRBJ1-5	CASSRGGRSNQPQHF	TGTGCCAGCAGCCGGGGGGGGCGCAGCAATCAGCCCCAGCATTTT
.	.	TRBV10-1	TRBJ2-1	CASSGRDFLNEQFF	TGCGCCAGCAGTGGACGGGATTTTCTCAATGAGCAGTTCTTC
TRBD1	.	TRBV5-6	TRBJ1-1	CASSSRDRGQEGTEAFF	TGTGCCAGCAGTTCCCGGGACAGGGGGCAAGAAGGCACTGAAGCTTTCTTT
TRBD2	.	TRBV15	TRBJ2-2	CATSERLSGRASTGELFF	TGTGCCACCAGCGAAAGACTTAGCGGGAGGGCGTCCACCGGGGAGCTGTTTTTT
.	once	TRBV11-1	TRBJ1-2	CASSVGTTGYTF	TGTGCCAGCAGCGTGGGGACCACGGGCTACACCTTC
TRBD1	once	TRBV2	TRBJ2-5	CATGQGETQYF	TGTGCCACAGGACAGGGAGAGACCCAGTACTTC
TRBD2	.	TRBV6-5	TRBJ2-7	CASRYWGGYEQYF	TGTGCCTCCCGTTATTGGGGGGGCTACGAGCAGTACTTC
TRBD2	.	TRBV6-6	TRBJ2-1	CASSSQRGYNEQFF	TGTGCCAGCAGTTCCCAGCGGGGCTACAATGAGCAGTTCTTC
.	.	TRBV9	TRBJ2-2	CASSPQAPRTGELFF	TGTGCCAGCAGCCCCCAGGCCCCGCGGACCGGGGAGCTGTTTTTT
.	.	TRBV18	TRBJ2-2	CASSPEGSTGELFF	TGTGCCAGCTCACCAGAGGGGAGCACCGGGGAGCTGTTTTTT
TRBD1	.	TRBV27	TRBJ1-5	CATKTGEGQPQHF	TGTGCCACCAAGACAGGGGAGGGACAGCCCCAGCATTTT
TRBD2	once	TRBV19	TRBJ2-1	CASSRGSSYNEQFF	TGTGCCAGTAGTCGCGGGAGTTCCTACAATGAGCAGTTCTTC
.	few	TRBV6-5	TRBJ1-5	CASSYSYGNQPQHF	TGTGCCAGCAGTTACTCGTATGGCAATCAGCCCCAGCATTTT
.	.	TRBV10-3	TRBJ1-5	CATQRGQGNQPQHF	TGTGCCACCCAGAGGGGACAAGGCAATCAGCCCCAGCATTTT
.	few	TRBV9	TRBJ2-2	CASSTPGLGNGELFF	TGTGCCAGCAGCACACCGGGATTGGGCAACGGGGAGCTGTTTTTT
TRBD2	.	TRBV7-8	TRBJ2-7	CASSPSRGRSYEQYF	TGTGCCAGCAGCCCCTCCCGCGGGAGGTCCTACGAGCAGTACTTC
.	.	TRBV7-9	TRBJ1-1	CASSKDILRTEAFF	TGTGCCAGCAGCAAGGACATTCTTAGGACTGAAGCTTTCTTT
.	.	TRBV7-6	TRBJ2-7	CASSLAMGSEQYF	TGTGCCAGCAGCTTAGCTATGGGGTCCGAGCAGTACTTC
.	few	TRBV5-5	TRBJ1-5	CASSLTGGRASNQPQHF	TGTGCCAGCAGCTTGACGGGGGGCAGAGCTAGCAATCAGCCCCAGCATTTT
.	.	TRBV19	TRBJ1-1	CASSTPQPGNTEAFF	TGTGCCAGTAGTACGCCTCAGCCAGGGAACACTGAAGCTTTCTTT
.	.	TRBV18	TRBJ2-3	CASSPFFGADTQYF	TGTGCCAGCTCACCATTTTTCGGTGCAGATACGCAGTATTTT
TRBD1	.	TRBV19	TRBJ2-2	CASTKGQGRTGELFF	TGTGCCAGTACCAAGGGACAGGGACGCACCGGGGAGCTGTTTTTT
.	.	TRBV5-1	TRBJ1-5	CASSLGPLQREPQHF	TGCGCCAGCAGCTTGGGTCCACTCCAAAGGGAGCCCCAGCATTTT
.	.	TRBV18	TRBJ1-5	CASSLQGANQPQHF	TGTGCCAGCTCCCTGCAGGGTGCAAATCAGCCCCAGCATTTT
TRBD2	.	TRBV5-1	TRBJ2-5	CASSRTSGSVQETQYF	TGCGCCAGCAGCCGGACTAGCGGGAGTGTCCAAGAGACCCAGTACTTC
TRBD1	.	TRBV6-5	TRBJ2-1	CASRGTGEVNEQFF	TGTGCCAGCCGAGGGACAGGGGAGGTCAATGAGCAGTTCTTC
.	.	TRBV2	TRBJ2-7	CATKRQENTYEQYF	TGTGCCACCAAAAGACAGGAAAATACCTACGAGCAGTACTTC
.	.	TRBV2	TRBJ1-1	CASKSDRNTEAFF	TGTGCCAGCAAGTCGGACAGAAACACTGAAGCTTTCTTT
.	once	TRBV25-1	TRBJ2-6	CASSWSGVPISGANVLTF	TGTGCCAGCAGCTGGTCAGGGGTCCCAATCTCTGGGGCCAACGTCCTGACTTTC
.	.	TRBV29-1	TRBJ2-1	CSVFNNEQFF	TGCAGCGTTTTCAACAATGAGCAGTTCTTC
.	.	TRBV5-5	TRBJ2-7	CASSLGHQSSYEQYF	TGTGCCAGCAGCTTGGGACACCAGAGCTCCTACGAGCAGTACTTC
.	.	TRBV5-1	TRBJ2-3	CASSLVDSLGDTQYF	TGCGCCAGCAGCTTGGTCGACTCCCTAGGGGATACGCAGTATTTT
TRBD2	.	TRBV7-2	TRBJ2-7	CASSSTGVAGGYEQYF	TGTGCCAGCAGCTCAACGGGGGTAGCGGGGGGCTACGAGCAGTACTTC
TRBD2	once	TRBV9	TRBJ2-3	CASSVIAGGADTQYF	TGTGCCAGCAGCGTAATAGCGGGAGGAGCAGATACGCAGTATTTT
TRBD1	.	TRBV29-1	TRBJ2-2	CSVGTGGGRTGELFF	TGCAGCGTAGGGACAGGGGGCGGGCGAACCGGGGAGCTGTTTTTT
.	.	TRBV18	TRBJ2-7	CASSPTLAASYEQYF	TGTGCCAGCTCACCGACCCTGGCTGCCTCCTACGAGCAGTACTTC
.	.	TRBV7-3	TRBJ2-1	CASSLTLQGYNEQFF	TGTGCCAGCAGCTTAACCTTACAGGGCTACAATGAGCAGTTCTTC
.	.	TRBV7-3	TRBJ2-1	CASSLLPSNDEQFF	TGTGCCAGCAGCCTCTTACCCTCCAACGATGAGCAGTTCTTC
.	.	TRBV4-3	TRBJ1-2	CASSQLSGRANYGYTF	TGCGCCAGCAGCCAATTATCCGGGAGAGCTAACTATGGCTACACCTTC
.	.	TRBV28	TRBJ1-3	CASTFDLSGNTIYF	TGTGCCAGCACCTTCGACCTCTCTGGAAACACCATATATTTT
.	.	TRBV6-5	TRBJ2-7	CASSKRTGRDYEQYF	TGTGCCAGCAGTAAAAGGACCGGGAGAGATTACGAGCAGTACTTC
TRBD1	.	TRBV27	TRBJ1-5	CASRTGGQPQHF	TGTGCCAGCCGTACAGGGGGACAGCCCCAGCATTTT
.	.	TRBV5-1	TRBJ2-3	CASSFQSRSTDTQYF	TGCGCCAGCAGCTTCCAATCTCGTAGCACAGATACGCAGTATTTT